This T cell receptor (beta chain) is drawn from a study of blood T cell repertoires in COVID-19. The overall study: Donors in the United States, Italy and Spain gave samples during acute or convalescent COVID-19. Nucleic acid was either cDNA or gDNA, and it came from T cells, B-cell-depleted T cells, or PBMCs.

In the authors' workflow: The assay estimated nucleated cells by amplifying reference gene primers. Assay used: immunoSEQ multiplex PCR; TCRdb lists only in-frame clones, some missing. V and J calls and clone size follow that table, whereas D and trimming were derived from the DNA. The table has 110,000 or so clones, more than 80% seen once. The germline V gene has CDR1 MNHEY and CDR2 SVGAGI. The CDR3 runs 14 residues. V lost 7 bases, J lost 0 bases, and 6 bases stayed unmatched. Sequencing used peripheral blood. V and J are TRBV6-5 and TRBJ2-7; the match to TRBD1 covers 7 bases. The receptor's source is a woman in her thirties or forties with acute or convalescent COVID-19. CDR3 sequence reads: CASKLRDSSYEQYF. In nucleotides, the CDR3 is TGTGCCAGCAAACTCCGGGACAGCTCCTACGAGCAGTACTTC.